This entry lists 26 T cell receptor beta chains sequenced from one sample in a study of shared clonotypes between healthy human individuals (dated by TCRdb to about 2020). The library was made by the immunoSEQ multiplex PCR assay. The immuneACCESS repertoire file appears here via TCRdb, limited to in-frame rearrangements. These files lack a portion of the clones; in checked studies, under half of the deficit traces to unresolved V genes, and the cause of the others is not known. The sample data list about 2.3 million clones, and around 92% of these were observed just once. Together, the top ten hold approximately 0.41% of the sample. The sample comprised naive CD4+ T cells from PBMCs. The cell subset or site label, read with the paper, signifies: CD45RA+ positively selected. The source is a man younger than 30 in good health. Some clones in this sample may be carry-over from other donors' samples.

The chain joins TRBV9 to TRBJ2-2; 14 bases align to TRBD2. The CDR3 length is 16 residues. V trimming: 3 bases; J trimming: 7 bases; junction bases outside the gene matches: 5. Germline loops: CDR1 SGDLS, CDR2 YYNGEE. The CDR3 DNA reads TGTGCCAGCAGCGCGGGGACTAGCGGGAGTGTCGGGGAGCTGTTTTTT. The encoded protein is CASSAGTSGSVGELFF.

The rearrangement links TRBV28 to TRBJ2-7, with TRBD1 identical over 7 bases. CDR1 and CDR2 from the germline V gene are MDHEN and SYDVKM. CDR3 length: 15 residues. The V and J ends lost 5 bases and 2 bases, in that order; junction bases with no gene match: 9. The CDR3 region has the DNA TGTGCCAGCAGTCAACGACAGGGCTGGGCCTACGAGCAGTACTTC. This translates into CASSQRQGWAYEQYF.

The rearrangement links TRBV7-8 to TRBJ1-5; D gene uncertain. Germline-derived CDR1 and CDR2 are SGHVS and FQNEAQ. The CDR3 runs to 14 residues. V shed 1 base and J shed 4 bases, with 8 bases lying between them. The CDR3 loop reads CASSLVMENQPQHF. The CDR3 region has the DNA TGTGCCAGCAGCTTAGTTATGGAGAATCAGCCCCAGCATTTT.

The V gene is TRBV7-8, the J gene TRBJ2-7; D perhaps matches TRBD1 (6 bases). V was shortened by 1 base and J by 3 bases, with 13 bases between the two germline ends. From germline, CDR1 is SGHVS and CDR2 FQNEAQ. The CDR3 consists of 15 residues. This CDR3 is CASSLEAGVHYEQYF. CDR3 DNA: TGTGCCAGCAGCTTAGAGGCAGGGGTCCACTACGAGCAGTACTTC.

This rearrangement joins TRBV11-1 to TRBJ1-5; D is possibly TRBD1 (6 bases). The CDR3 sequence is 13 residues long. V was trimmed by 5 bases and J by 5 bases, leaving 10 bases between them. Germline CDR1 is SGHAT and CDR2 is FQDESV (reference sequence). CDR3 loop: CASSPNRDQPQHF. The CDR3 nucleotides are TGTGCCAGCAGCCCTAACAGGGATCAGCCCCAGCATTTT.

This clone appeared a single time. The V gene is TRBV28, the J gene TRBJ2-3; 8 positions match TRBD2. Trimming took 6 bases from V and 6 from J; bases not matched to a gene: 14. There are 16 residues in the CDR3. Germline assignment: CDR1 MDHEN and CDR2 SYDVKM. The DNA of the CDR3 is TGTGCCAGCAGGCCCTCAGGGGCGGGAGGAATCGATACGCAGTATTTT. Translation: CASRPSGAGGIDTQYF.

J is TRBJ1-2 and V is TRBV4-2; D gene uncertain. Looked up from germline, CDR1 is LGHNA and CDR2 is YNFKEQ. Trimming shortened V by 1 base and J by 1 base, and 10 bases separated the two germline ends. The CDR3 covers 15 residues. The CDR3 sequence is CASSQVASLNYGYTF. The CDR3 DNA follows: TGTGCCAGCAGCCAAGTTGCCAGCCTTAACTATGGCTACACCTTC.

The CDR3 DNA sequence: TGTGCCAGCAGCCCGAGGATGGGGCTCGGGGAGACCCAGTACTTC. Translation: CASSPRMGLGETQYF. The V and J genes are TRBV7-6 and TRBJ2-5; TRBD1 might be the D (5 bases). This CDR3 region has 15 residues. Trimming shortened V by 5 bases and J by 5 bases, and 18 bases separated the two germline ends. Germline CDR1 and CDR2: SGHVS and FNYEAQ.

This rearrangement joins TRBV7-2 to TRBJ2-7, with a weak D call TRBD2 (6 bases). V lost 5 bases and J lost 9, with 23 bases in between. Germline V gene lookup returns CDR1 SGHTA and CDR2 FQGNSA. The CDR3 is made up of 15 amino acids. The CDR3 DNA sequence: TGTGCCAGCAGCCTTCCTCTGGGGGAGGTGGCCGTGCAGTACTTC. This gives the protein CASSLPLGEVAVQYF. Complete variable domain (other parts from reference TRBV7-2 and TRBJ2-7): GAGVSQSPSNKVTEKGKDVELRCDPISGHTALYWYRQSLGQGLEFLIYFQGNSAPDKSGLPSDRFSAERTGGSVSTLTIQRTQQEDSAVYLCASSLPLGEVAVQYFGPGTRLTVT.

The chain uses TRBV4-3 and TRBJ2-6; tentatively, D is TRBD2 (6 bases). Germline assignment: CDR1 LGHNA and CDR2 YSLEER. Trimming shortened V by 3 bases and J by 0 bases, and 15 bases separated the two germline ends. The CDR3 covers 18 residues. In DNA, the CDR3 is TGCGCCAGCAGCCAGGGGACTTTTTACAGCTCTGGGGCCAACGTCCTGACTTTC. Translating gives CASSQGTFYSSGANVLTF.

Of note for this clone: Other DNA sequences of this sample code for an identical CDR3. The chain combines TRBV5-1 with TRBJ2-5, with TRBD2 identical over 7 bases. This CDR3 contains 15 residues. From germline, CDR1 is SGHRS and CDR2 YFSETQ. Losses at the gene ends were 0 bases for V and 3 bases for J; bases not matched to a gene: 5. For the CDR3, the DNA is TGCGCCAGCAGCTTGGTTGTCGCGGGAGAAGAGACCCAGTACTTC. Protein sequence: CASSLVVAGEETQYF.

This rearrangement joins TRBV19 to TRBJ2-1, with a weak D call TRBD2 (5 bases). CDR3 size: 16 residues. Germline lookup yields CDR1 LNHDA and CDR2 SQIVND (reference sequence). V shed 5 bases and J shed 0 bases, with 14 bases lying between them. The CDR3 sequence: CASSPSASNSYNEQFF. CDR3 nucleotide sequence: TGTGCCAGTAGTCCCAGTGCTAGCAACTCCTACAATGAGCAGTTCTTC.

The chain recombines TRBV18 with TRBJ2-4; 11 nucleotides line up with TRBD2. V was pared by 4 bases and J by 0 bases, with 2 bases of the junction left unmatched. This CDR3 has 16 amino acids. CDR1 is KGHSH, CDR2 LQKENI, per germline. The CDR3 region has the DNA TGTGCCAGCTCACTAACTAGCGGGGGAGCCAAAAACATTCAGTACTTC. It codes for CASSLTSGGAKNIQYF.

This clone showed up just a few times. The rearrangement joins TRBV2 to TRBJ1-5; D not resolved. This CDR3 contains 15 residues. The germline CDR1 and CDR2 sequences are SNHLY and FYNNEI. Trimming took off 2 bases at V and 4 bases at J, with 12 bases between the two ends. For the CDR3, the DNA is TGTGCCAGCAGTGAAATAGGGCAGACAAATCAGCCCCAGCATTTT. Translated, it gives CASSEIGQTNQPQHF.

This clone was seen a handful of times. The chain is built from TRBV11-3 and TRBJ2-3, with a possible D match to TRBD2 (6 bases). CDR1 SGHNT and CDR2 YENEEA come from the germline V gene. The V end lost 9 bases, the J end lost 4 bases, and 14 bases lay between the germline ends. This CDR3 spans 13 amino acids. The CDR3 reads CASSRESPDTQYF. The CDR3 DNA is TGTGCCAGTTCCCGGGAGTCCCCAGATACGCAGTATTTT.

This chain joins TRBV28 and TRBJ2-7; D gene unclear. Germline CDR1 MDHEN, CDR2 SYDVKM. This CDR3 region has 14 residues. Trimming stripped 2 bases from V and 4 bases from J, with 12 bases between. This CDR3 is CASSLATHRYEQYF. In nucleotides, the CDR3 is TGTGCCAGCAGTTTAGCTACTCATAGGTACGAGCAGTACTTC.

The chain links TRBV29-1 to TRBJ1-1; D possibly corresponds to TRBD1 (5 bases). Per germline, CDR1 SQVTM and CDR2 ANQGSEA. V shed 3 bases and J shed 5 bases, with 10 bases lying between them. The CDR3 extends over 12 amino acids. The CDR3 region is CSVDLWGTEAFF. CDR3 nucleotides: TGCAGCGTTGATCTTTGGGGGACTGAAGCTTTCTTT.

The chain carries TRBV5-6 and TRBJ2-3; TRBD2 matches 7 bases. Germline V gene data show CDR1 as SGHDT and CDR2 as YYEEEE. The ends lost 2 bases at V and 0 bases at J; junction bases unmatched: 3. This CDR3 has 15 residues. CDR3 residues: CASSLLARSTDTQYF. CDR3 nucleotides: TGTGCCAGCAGCTTACTAGCGCGAAGCACAGATACGCAGTATTTT.

This clone was detected only once. This chain connects TRBV28 to TRBJ1-6; TRBD1 aligns across 9 bases. CDR1 is MDHEN and CDR2 is SYDVKM in the germline V gene. V shed 6 bases and J 8 bases; nucleotides not matched to a gene: 8. The CDR3 sequence is 15 residues long. CDR3 amino acids: CASSTGQGFHSPLHF. The CDR3 DNA reads as TGTGCCAGCAGCACGGGACAGGGTTTTCATTCACCCCTCCACTTT.

The chain has TRBV18 and TRBJ1-1; 8 bases are shared with TRBD1. The CDR3 sequence is 15 residues long. Losses at the gene ends were 2 bases for V and 4 bases for J; bases not matched to a gene: 6. CDR1 KGHSH and CDR2 LQKENI come from the germline V gene. This CDR3 reads CASSPNQGAVTEAFF. Here the CDR3 DNA reads TGTGCCAGCTCACCAAACCAGGGGGCTGTCACTGAAGCTTTCTTT.

The V call is TRBV28, the J call TRBJ1-1; possible D gene TRBD1, 5 bases. This CDR3 is 15 amino acids long. The ends were cut back, 1 base at V and 4 bases at J, with 13 bases in the middle. Germline-derived CDR1 and CDR2 are MDHEN and SYDVKM. CDR3 coding DNA: TGTGCCAGCAGTTTATCTGGGGGATCGGGCACTGAAGCTTTCTTT. It translates to CASSLSGGSGTEAFF.

The chain links TRBV10-3 to TRBJ2-5; 9 nucleotides match TRBD2. The CDR3 has 13 amino acids. Germline CDR1 and CDR2: ENHRY and SYGVKD. Trimming took 9 bases from V and 4 from J; bases not matched to a gene: 6. CDR3 nucleotides: TGTGCCATGGCGGGAGGGCGAGGAGAGACCCAGTACTTC. It yields the protein CAMAGGRGETQYF.

The V gene is TRBV5-4, the J gene TRBJ1-2; the match to TRBD1 covers 7 bases. Germline lookup yields CDR1 SGHNT and CDR2 YYREEE (reference sequence). V lost 0 bases and J lost 1; bases outside the gene matches: 6. CDR3 length: 16 residues. CDR3 amino acids: CASSLGGQDLNYGYTF. In nucleotides, the CDR3 is TGTGCCAGCAGCTTGGGCGGACAGGACCTTAACTATGGCTACACCTTC.

In this sample, this clone turned up once. The sample has other DNA sequences that encode this CDR3 too. V and J are TRBV9 and TRBJ2-7, with a weak D call TRBD1 (5 bases). The CDR3 totals 14 residues. The V end lost 0 bases, the J end lost 2 bases, and 9 bases lay between the germline ends. Germline CDR1 is SGDLS and CDR2 is YYNGEE. The CDR3 here is CASSVAGSPYEQYF. CDR3 nucleotide sequence: TGTGCCAGCAGCGTAGCAGGGTCCCCCTACGAGCAGTACTTC.

The chain combines TRBV5-1 with TRBJ2-3, with a weak D call TRBD1 (5 bases). CDR3 length: 16 residues. In germline, CDR1 is SGHRS, CDR2 YFSETQ. V shed 4 bases and J shed 0 bases, with 15 bases lying between them. In DNA form, the CDR3 reads TGCGCCAGCAGCAAAGACCCAACAGGTAGCACAGATACGCAGTATTTT. Its protein product is CASSKDPTGSTDTQYF.

CDR3 sequence reads: CASRERQGRDAYEQYF. The CDR3 bases are TGTGCCAGCAGAGAGCGACAGGGTCGAGACGCCTACGAGCAGTACTTC. The genes are TRBV28 and TRBJ2-7; TRBD1 matches 7 bases. The CDR3 totals 16 residues. J lost 2 bases, V lost 6 bases, and 13 bases had no gene match. CDR1 is MDHEN and CDR2 is SYDVKM in the germline V gene. Full variable domain (missing parts from reference TRBV28 and TRBJ2-7): DVKVTQSSRYLVKRTGEKVFLECVQDMDHENMFWYRQDPGLGLRLIYFSYDVKMKEKGDIPEGYSVSREKKERFSLILESASTNQTSMYLCASRERQGRDAYEQYFGPGTRLTVT.